Each of the 26 T cell receptor beta chains below was sequenced from the same sample in a study of T cell responses to AZD1222 COVID-19 vaccine. TCRdb's table, derived via immunoSEQ multiplex PCR, lists solely in-frame clones and lacks some. The sample records around 190,000 clones, around nine tenths being singletons. The specimen comprised peripheral blood, sampled 28 days after the second AZD1222 dose. Receptor source: an adult who received the AZD1222 COVID-19 vaccine.

In DNA, the CDR3 is TGTGCCAGCAGCCTCTCGGGGGGGGATAAACTGTTTTTT. Its translation is CASSLSGGDKLFF. This rearrangement joins TRBV12-3 or TRBV12-4 to TRBJ1-4; possible D gene TRBD1, 5 bases. Trimming stripped 6 bases from V and 11 bases from J, with 16 bases between. This CDR3 region has 13 residues.

CDR3 residues: CASRWAREDTEAFF. In DNA form, the CDR3 reads TGTGCCAGCAGATGGGCCAGGGAGGACACTGAAGCTTTCTTT. The rearrangement joins TRBV6-5 to TRBJ1-1, with D possibly TRBD1 on 5 matching bases. V shed 6 bases and J shed 3 bases, with 14 bases lying between them. The germline gives CDR1 MNHEY, CDR2 SVGAGI. This CDR3 has 14 residues.

This clone was picked up a small number of times. The V call is TRBV7-2, the J call TRBJ1-1; a possible D gene is TRBD1 (5 bases). The germline gives CDR1 SGHTA, CDR2 FQGNSA. This CDR3 region has 15 residues. V was cut by 1 base and J by 1 base, with 10 bases left in between. CDR3 sequence: CASSLEDSTNTEAFF. CDR3 bases: TGTGCCAGCAGCTTAGAAGACAGCACGAACACTGAAGCTTTCTTT.

This chain connects TRBV20-1 to TRBJ1-6; 10 nucleotides align to TRBD1. V was clipped by 5 bases and J by 7 bases; unmatched bases: 5. The CDR3 contains 14 residues. CDR1 and CDR2 (germline): DFQATT, SNEGSKA (reference sequence). CDR3 region: CSAGDRGRNSPLHF. The CDR3 DNA reads as TGCAGTGCTGGTGACAGGGGGCGGAATTCACCCCTCCACTTT.

CDR3: CASSSRDLEETQYF. As DNA, the CDR3 is TGTGCCAGCAGCAGCCGGGACTTAGAAGAGACCCAGTACTTC. The V and J genes are TRBV7-2 and TRBJ2-5; maybe TRBD2 (6 bases). V was pared by 5 bases and J by 3 bases, with 13 bases between. The germline gives CDR1 SGHTA, CDR2 FQGNSA. CDR3 length equals 14 residues.

The chain combines TRBV2 with TRBJ1-3, with D unclear. Germline CDR1 SNHLY, CDR2 FYNNEI. CDR3 length equals 13 residues. Trimming shortened V by 5 bases and J by 0 bases, and 5 bases separated the two germline ends. DNA for the CDR3: TGTGCCAGCAGTCAAAGCTCTGGAAACACCATATATTTT. Amino acids: CASSQSSGNTIYF.

The chain carries TRBV6-5 and TRBJ1-4; no clear D. V was clipped by 6 bases and J by 10 bases, with 15 bases between them. Germline values: CDR1 MNHEY, CDR2 SVGAGI. The CDR3 extends over 13 amino acids. CDR3 nucleotides: TGTGCCAGCAGCCTCACCCGGGAGGTAAAACTGTTTTTT. The encoded protein is CASSLTREVKLFF.

A note on this clone: The junction differs from germline at one of its ends, possibly a read error. This chain links TRBV7-8 with TRBJ2-7; no definite D call. Germline assignment: CDR1 SGHVS and CDR2 FQNEAQ. The CDR3 extends over 8 amino acids. CDR3 amino acids: CASSPYDF. CDR3 bases: TGTGCCAGCAGCCCGTACGACTTC. The full variable domain, with the rest looked up from reference TRBV7-8 and TRBJ2-7, is GAGVSQSPRYKVAKRGQDVALRCDPISGHVSLFWYQQALGQGPEFLTYFQNEAQLDKSGLPSDRFFAERPEGSVSTLKIQRTQQEDSAVYLCASSPYDFGPGTRLTVT.

V and J are TRBV9 and TRBJ2-7; TRBD1 agrees at 9 bases. The CDR3 totals 14 residues. Unmatched junction bases numbered 6, after V lost 4 bases and J lost 4 bases. CDR1 is SGDLS, CDR2 YYNGEE, per germline. The CDR3, as DNA: TGTGCCAGCAGCCCCGGACAGGGGAGGTACGAGCAGTACTTC. It encodes CASSPGQGRYEQYF. The complete variable domain, with remaining parts taken from reference TRBV9 and TRBJ2-7, reads DSGVTQTPKHLITATGQRVTLRCSPRSGDLSVYWYQQSLDQGLQFLIQYYNGEERAKGNILERFSAQQFPDLHSELNLSSLELGDSALYFCASSPGQGRYEQYFGPGTRLTVT.

This chain connects TRBV27 to TRBJ2-3; 7 bases fit TRBD2. Germline V gene data show CDR1 as MNHEY and CDR2 as SMNVEV (reference sequence). This CDR3 comprises 16 residues. Trimming took 0 bases from V and 6 from J; bases not matched to a gene: 9. In nucleotides, the CDR3 is TGTGCCAGCAGTTTATCGCTACTAGCGTCGGTGGATACGCAGTATTTT. Translating it yields CASSLSLLASVDTQYF.

The chain joins TRBV24-1 to TRBJ1-5; 7 bases map to TRBD1. The CDR3 length is 16 residues. V was pared by 6 bases and J by 4 bases, with 11 bases of the junction left unmatched. Looked up from germline, CDR1 is KGHDR and CDR2 is SFDVKD. This chain's CDR3 is CATSPRGQGDNQPQHF. For the CDR3, the DNA is TGTGCCACCAGTCCGCGAGGTCAGGGGGATAATCAGCCCCAGCATTTT.

This clone was detected only a few times. This sequence joins TRBV18 and TRBJ2-5, with 10 bases fitting TRBD1. The ends lost 4 bases at V and 3 bases at J; junction bases unmatched: 5. CDR1 KGHSH and CDR2 LQKENI come from the germline V gene. This CDR3 contains 15 residues. CDR3 in DNA: TGTGCCAGCTCACGGGGGACAGGGGTGGAAGAGACCCAGTACTTC. Protein product: CASSRGTGVEETQYF.

DNA for the CDR3: TGTGCCAGCAGCTTGGGAGCCGAGCAGTACTTC. This gives the protein CASSLGAEQYF. This chain joins TRBV7-3 and TRBJ2-7; tentative D call: TRBD2 (5 bases). The CDR3 spans 11 residues. The germline CDR1 and CDR2 sequences are SGHTA and FQGTGA. Deletions cut 3 bases from V and 6 bases from J, with 6 bases between.

J is TRBJ2-1 and V is TRBV4-3; 7 nucleotides line up with TRBD1. After removal of 4 bases from V and 9 bases from J, the junction contained 3 bases not matched to a gene. The CDR3 consists of 12 residues. CDR1 and CDR2 (germline): LGHNA, YSLEER. The CDR3 bases are TGCGCCAGCAGCCGGGCAGGGGGTGAGCAGTTCTTC. This encodes CASSRAGGEQFF.

The chain couples TRBV2 to TRBJ2-5; 7 bases fit TRBD2. The trim removed 7 bases at V and 3 bases at J, leaving 5 bases unmatched. The CDR3 has 13 residues. The germline CDR1 and CDR2 sequences are SNHLY and FYNNEI. The CDR3 bases are TGTGCCAGCAAGTCAGGGAGGGAAGAGACCCAGTACTTC. Residues: CASKSGREETQYF.

V usage is TRBV4-2 and J usage is TRBJ2-2; 7 bases match TRBD2. The junction had 1 base not matched to a gene; V was cut back by 1 base and J by 2 bases. The CDR3 runs 15 residues. Germline V lookup: CDR1 LGHNA, CDR2 YNFKEQ. This CDR3 reads CASSQGGGNTGELFF. The CDR3 bases are TGTGCCAGCAGCCAAGGGGGGGGAAACACCGGGGAGCTGTTTTTT.

The table lists this clone with a count of one. The V and J genes are TRBV10-3 and TRBJ2-7, with 11 bases that match TRBD1. V trimming: 3 bases; J trimming: 2 bases; junction bases outside the gene matches: 3. CDR1 is ENHRY, CDR2 SYGVKD, per germline. This CDR3 spans 15 amino acids. The CDR3 here is CAISDPGQGAYEQYF. DNA for the CDR3: TGTGCCATCAGTGACCCGGGACAGGGGGCCTACGAGCAGTACTTC.

The gene calls are TRBV2 and TRBJ2-7; 7 bases line up with TRBD1. Germline CDR1 is SNHLY and CDR2 is FYNNEI. The CDR3 is 15 residues long. V lost 5 bases and J lost 2; bases outside the gene matches: 9. The CDR3 here is CASSPNRGVPYEQYF. CDR3 coding DNA: TGTGCCAGCAGTCCCAACAGGGGAGTACCCTACGAGCAGTACTTC.

V gene TRBV2 combines with J gene TRBJ1-2, with D unresolved. V dropped 6 bases and J dropped 4 bases, with 15 bases sitting between them. Germline loops: CDR1 SNHLY, CDR2 FYNNEI. This CDR3 has 14 amino acids. The CDR3 protein is CASRAPGGLYGYTF. The CDR3 DNA reads as TGTGCCAGCAGGGCCCCAGGCGGGCTCTATGGCTACACCTTC.

The rearrangement uses TRBV5-6 and TRBJ1-1; no clear D. This CDR3 has 11 amino acids. The V gene's germline CDR1 is SGHDT and CDR2 YYEEEE. The V end lost 0 bases, the J end lost 6 bases, and 3 bases lay between the germline ends. The CDR3 DNA sequence: TGTGCCAGCAGCTTGGGGTCTGAAGCTTTCTTT. It encodes CASSLGSEAFF.

J is TRBJ1-1 and V is TRBV4-1; weak D call: TRBD1 (6 bases). Germline CDR1 MGHRA, CDR2 YSYEKL. The CDR3 contains 17 residues. The V gene lost 4 bases and the J gene lost 3 bases, with 21 bases spanning the gap. CDR3 in amino acids: CASSPGAITGSYTEAFF. The DNA for the CDR3 is TGCGCCAGCAGCCCCGGGGCCATAACAGGGTCCTACACTGAAGCTTTCTTT.

This chain joins TRBV29-1 and TRBJ1-5; 7 bases map to TRBD1. Germline lookup yields CDR1 SQVTM and CDR2 ANQGSEA. Losses at the gene ends were 5 bases for V and 5 bases for J; bases not matched to a gene: 9. The CDR3 loop spans 14 amino acids. The CDR3 is CSVSQGVGDQPQHF. The DNA for the CDR3 is TGCAGCGTTTCGCAGGGGGTTGGCGATCAGCCCCAGCATTTT.

The count of this clone is one. The chain couples TRBV5-6 to TRBJ1-1; TRBD1 matches 8 bases. V lost 5 bases and J lost 4; bases outside the gene matches: 7. CDR3 length: 14 amino acids. Germline CDR1 reads SGHDT; CDR2 reads YYEEEE. DNA of the CDR3: TGTGCCAGCAGTCGTACAGGGGGGAGCACTGAAGCTTTCTTT. The encoded protein is CASSRTGGSTEAFF.

CDR3 nucleotides: TGTGCCAGCAGTTTTGGGGACAGGGGAGGAGGCTACACCTTC. It is translated as CASSFGDRGGGYTF. The chain recombines TRBV6-5 with TRBJ1-2; TRBD1 aligns across 10 bases. The CDR3 covers 14 residues. The J segment lost 8 bases and the V segment lost 4 bases, leaving 7 bases of the junction unmatched. Germline CDR1 and CDR2: MNHEY and SVGAGI.

The rearrangement links TRBV2 to TRBJ1-5; 8 nucleotides align to TRBD1. The CDR3 has 16 amino acids. The ends lost 7 bases at V and 3 bases at J; junction bases unmatched: 11. In germline, CDR1 is SNHLY, CDR2 FYNNEI. The CDR3 loop is CASNPGRQGLNQPQHF. The CDR3 nucleotides read TGTGCCAGCAATCCAGGGCGACAGGGGCTCAATCAGCCCCAGCATTTT.

This chain links TRBV5-5 with TRBJ1-5, with D hard to call. The CDR3 length is 13 residues. CDR1 SGHKS and CDR2 YYEKEE come from the germline V gene (reference sequence). V lost 0 bases and J lost 3, with 4 bases in between. The CDR3 nucleotides are TGTGCCAGCAGCTTGGCTTTCAATCAGCCCCAGCATTTT. The encoded protein is CASSLAFNQPQHF.